This T cell receptor beta chain emerged from a study of T cells expressing NK-cell markers. Looking at the study overall: Sorted CD3+CD56+NKG2C+, CD3+CD56+NKG2C- and CD3+CD56-NKG2C+ T cells supplied TCR beta repertoires.

In regard to this clonotype: Its antigen remains unidentified.

Study results and limitations: More than five of the donors carried dominant NKG2C+ clonotypes that took up about 1.0-8% of their CD8+ T cells. HCMV specificity of the expanded NKG2C+ T cell clones stayed unclear.

There are 14 residues in the CDR3. Each CDR3 protein gets one entry in TCRdb, which reprocessed the 5' RACE reads and gives no DNA. Its clone listing holds roughly 280,000 distinct CDR3 sequences. The chain employs TRBV12-3 or TRBV12-4 and TRBJ2-1; TCRdb's assignment of TRBD1 cannot be checked, as there is no DNA. The receptor comes from a young man in good health. The sequencing input was blood T cells: a sorted CD56 or NKG2C T cell subset, CD4+ or CD8+ T cells, or bulk PBMC T cells (not recorded which). CDR3 amino acids: CASRSGTRMGEQFF.